By its share, the clone carrying this T cell receptor (beta chain) is large. Its antigen is still unknown. Via MiXCR, TCRdb re-called the reads, giving one row per CDR3 protein. Among roughly 3,700 distinct CDR3 sequences listed, approximately 15% were seen once. These data come from a study of liver allograft versus peripheral blood T cells. As for the study in general: Transplanted-liver T cell receptor repertoires were compared with recipients' peripheral blood repertoires. Study results and caveats: Intragraft liver T cell receptor repertoires reportedly differed from peripheral blood repertoires.

The sequence came from a human patient who had a liver transplant. Part of the T cells may come from the graft donor.

The chain's CDR3 is CASSPRGESDGYTF. As DNA, the CDR3 is TGTGCCAGCTCACCGAGGGGAGAGTCGGATGGCTACACCTTC. The rearrangement links TRBV18 to TRBJ1-2, with D maybe TRBD1 (5 bases). Trimming removed 3 bases from V and 6 bases from J, with 14 bases in between. From germline, CDR1 is KGHSH and CDR2 LQKENI. The CDR3 totals 14 residues. The full variable domain, with the rest looked up from reference TRBV18 and TRBJ1-2, is NAGVMQNPRHLVRRRGQEARLRCSPMKGHSHVYWYRQLPEEGLKFMVYLQKENIIDESGMPKERFSAEFPKEGPSILRIQQVVRGDSAAYFCASSPRGESDGYTFGSGTRLTVV.